This T cell receptor (beta chain) was sequenced in a study of OX40 agonist ivuxolimab in advanced cancers. At the level of the study: The patients received ivuxolimab by intravenous route every 2 weeks at 0.01 to 10 mg/kg. Participants, 82.7% male, averaged roughly 60 years of age, ranging from about 20 to 79.

Exclusion of a patient followed from autoimmune disease history or systemic immunosuppression. The method was immunoSEQ multiplex PCR; TCRdb's version includes in-frame clones alone and lacks a portion of them. The sample holds about 69,000 clones, roughly 90% seen once. Here the sequenced sample was CD4+ or CD8+ T cells sorted from blood, taken in a trial of the OX40 agonist ivuxolimab. This clonotype originated in an adult with an advanced solid tumor such as melanoma, head and neck, liver or kidney cancer.

This CDR3 is CASTPGGRGNEKLFF. The CDR3 DNA reads TGTGCCAGCACCCCCGGGGGCAGGGGGAATGAAAAACTGTTTTTT. The gene calls are TRBV6-6 and TRBJ1-4; 7 bases line up with TRBD1. V was pared by 7 bases and J by 5 bases, with 10 bases of the junction left unmatched. The CDR3 runs 15 residues. Germline CDR1 and CDR2: MNHNY and SVGAGI (reference sequence).